The 22 T cell receptor beta chains listed next were all sequenced from one sample in a study of blood T cell repertoires in COVID-19. The method was immunoSEQ multiplex PCR; TCRdb's version includes in-frame clones alone and lacks a portion of them. Of 55,000 to 85,000 clones in the sample, around 85% were seen once. The sample comprised peripheral blood. The receptors come from a human donor in a cohort sampled during active COVID-19.

Notes on this clone: This may be a read error: a much more frequent sequence differs by one nucleotide. The chain has TRBV5-6 and TRBJ1-3, with D unclear. Trimming removed 2 bases from V and 0 bases from J, with 6 bases in between. This CDR3 has 14 amino acids. Germline CDR1 SGHDT, CDR2 YYEEEE. The CDR3 reads CASSFRSSGNTIYF. The CDR3 nucleotides read TGTGCCAGCAGCTTTCGGAGCTCTGGAAACACCATATATTTT.

The gene calls are TRBV6-2 or TRBV6-3 and TRBJ2-3, with TRBD1 matching over 7 bases. Germline CDR1 and CDR2: MNHEY and SVGEGT. V dropped 6 bases and J dropped 4; count of bases not matched to a gene: 10. This CDR3 contains 15 residues. The CDR3 region has the DNA TGTGCCAGCAGCTTAGGGGGCGCTGATGCAGATACGCAGTATTTT. It yields the protein CASSLGGADADTQYF.

The genes are TRBV5-1 and TRBJ2-5; 13 bases align to TRBD2. Germline CDR1 and CDR2: SGHRS and YFSETQ. The CDR3 length is 15 residues. V was pared by 9 bases and J by 5 bases, with 10 bases of the junction left unmatched. In nucleotides, the CDR3 is TGCGCCAACGGACTAGCGGGGGCGGCTGGGGAGACCCAGTACTTC. The encoded protein is CANGLAGAAGETQYF.

The chain couples TRBV2 to TRBJ2-3; D is possibly TRBD1 (6 bases). Trimming shortened V by 3 bases and J by 2 bases, and 12 bases separated the two germline ends. This CDR3 has 15 amino acids. The germline V gene has CDR1 SNHLY and CDR2 FYNNEI. CDR3 protein: CASSEDSTPTDTQYF. The CDR3 DNA follows: TGTGCCAGCAGTGAGGACAGTACACCCACAGATACGCAGTATTTT.

V and J are TRBV10-3 and TRBJ2-3, with D unresolved. Germline V gene lookup returns CDR1 ENHRY and CDR2 SYGVKD. The CDR3 covers 15 residues. Between the trimmed V and J ends, which lost 0 bases and 1 base, there was a span of 8 bases. The CDR3 is CAISESIQGTDTQYF. DNA of the CDR3: TGTGCCATCAGTGAGTCGATCCAGGGCACAGATACGCAGTATTTT.

The rearrangement uses TRBV7-3 and TRBJ2-2; D unclear. Germline V gene sequence: CDR1 SGHTA, CDR2 FQGTGA. V was pared by 5 bases and J by 0 bases, with 13 bases between. The CDR3 totals 16 residues. In nucleotides, the CDR3 is TGTGCCAGCAGCGCACACGCCGTGACGAACACCGGGGAGCTGTTTTTT. Its protein is CASSAHAVTNTGELFF. The full variable domain, rest sourced from reference TRBV7-3 and TRBJ2-2, is GAGVSQTPSNKVTEKGKYVELRCDPISGHTALYWYRQSLGQGPEFLIYFQGTGAADDSGLPNDRFFAVRPEGSVSTLKIQRTERGDSAVYLCASSAHAVTNTGELFFGEGSRLTVL.

The genes are TRBV7-9 and TRBJ1-1; D gene uncertain. The V and J ends lost 4 bases and 5 bases respectively, with 17 bases between them. The CDR3 loop spans 15 amino acids. Germline V gene data show CDR1 as SEHNR and CDR2 as FQNEAQ (reference sequence). The DNA for the CDR3 is TGTGCCAGCAGCTCCCAATCTGCCGCCAGTACTGAAGCTTTCTTT. Protein product: CASSSQSAASTEAFF. Using reference TRBV7-9 and TRBJ1-1 for the parts outside the CDR3, the full variable domain is DTGVSQNPRHKITKRGQNVTFRCDPISEHNRLYWYRQTLGQGPEFLTYFQNEAQLEKSRLLSDRFSAERPKGSFSTLEIQRTEQGDSAMYLCASSSQSAASTEAFFGQGTRLTVV.

The chain combines TRBV30 with TRBJ2-3; TRBD2 aligns across 13 bases. Germline CDR1 reads GTSNPN; CDR2 reads SVGIG (reference sequence). The CDR3 is 18 residues long. Germline trimming cut 3 bases from V and 2 bases from J; bases unmatched to any gene: 11. CDR3 amino acids: CAWRALTSGGGYTDTQYF. The CDR3 DNA reads TGTGCCTGGAGGGCCCTAACTAGCGGGGGGGGGTACACAGATACGCAGTATTTT.

The CDR3 reads CASSPSGTGYEQYF. CDR3 bases: TGTGCCAGCAGTCCCTCCGGGACAGGCTACGAGCAGTACTTC. This chain uses TRBV28 with TRBJ2-7; 8 nucleotides match TRBD1. Germline values: CDR1 MDHEN, CDR2 SYDVKM. V was pared by 5 bases and J by 3 bases, with 6 bases of the junction left unmatched. This CDR3 is 14 amino acids long. The full variable domain, its missing parts supplied by reference TRBV28 and TRBJ2-7, is DVKVTQSSRYLVKRTGEKVFLECVQDMDHENMFWYRQDPGLGLRLIYFSYDVKMKEKGDIPEGYSVSREKKERFSLILESASTNQTSMYLCASSPSGTGYEQYFGPGTRLTVT.

V usage is TRBV3-1 (or the pseudogene TRBV3-2) and J usage is TRBJ2-3, with TRBD1 as a possible D gene (5 bases). CDR1 and CDR2 from the germline V gene are LGHDT and YNNKEL (reference sequence). The CDR3 loop spans 16 amino acids. V lost 1 base and J 2 bases, leaving 13 bases between the germline ends. Here the CDR3 reads CASSQVPGSITDTQYF. In nucleotides, the CDR3 is TGTGCCAGCAGCCAAGTACCAGGGTCCATCACAGATACGCAGTATTTT.

This chain uses TRBV24-1 with TRBJ2-3, with 8 bases lining up with TRBD2. Per the germline V gene, CDR1 is KGHDR and CDR2 is SFDVKD. V shed 3 bases, J shed 5 bases, and the junction held 9 bases outside the gene matches. The CDR3 runs to 16 residues. Here the CDR3 DNA reads TGTGCCACCAGTGATCCCCTGAAAGCGGGGGTAGATACGCAGTATTTT. It yields the protein CATSDPLKAGVDTQYF.

The rearrangement uses TRBV7-2 and TRBJ2-1; D is perhaps TRBD1 (5 bases). Trimming stripped 5 bases from V and 7 bases from J, with 12 bases between. Germline V lookup: CDR1 SGHTA, CDR2 FQGNSA. The CDR3 has 13 amino acids. The chain's CDR3 is CASSRGPRNEQFF. The CDR3 DNA is TGTGCCAGCAGCAGGGGTCCACGAAATGAGCAGTTCTTC.

V is TRBV5-1 and J is TRBJ1-4, with D maybe TRBD1 (5 bases). Deletions cut 1 base from V and 1 base from J, with 14 bases between. Germline values: CDR1 SGHRS, CDR2 YFSETQ. The CDR3 length is 17 residues. The CDR3 DNA reads TGCGCCAGCAGCTTGACCGAGACAGTGTTAACTAATGAAAAACTGTTTTTT. It yields the protein CASSLTETVLTNEKLFF.

The chain links TRBV5-1 to TRBJ2-3; 15 bases are a match to TRBD2. CDR1 is SGHRS and CDR2 is YFSETQ in the germline V gene. The CDR3 extends over 17 amino acids. J was trimmed by 0 bases and V by 3 bases; bases with no gene match: 2. CDR3 sequence (DNA): TGCGCCAGCAGCTCAGGACTAGCGGGGGGGAGCACAGATACGCAGTATTTT. This gives the protein CASSSGLAGGSTDTQYF. Supplemented by reference TRBV5-1 and TRBJ2-3, the full variable domain reads KAGVTQTPRYLIKTRGQQVTLSCSPISGHRSVSWYQQTPGQGLQFLFEYFSETQRNKGNFPGRFSGRQFSNSRSEMNVSTLELGDSALYLCASSSGLAGGSTDTQYFGPGTRLTVL.

V usage is TRBV3-1 (or the pseudogene TRBV3-2) and J usage is TRBJ1-6; 7 bases map to TRBD1. V lost 4 bases to trimming and J lost 10 bases; unmatched junction nucleotides: 13. The CDR3 has 16 amino acids. Looked up from germline, CDR1 is LGHDT and CDR2 is YNNKEL (reference sequence). The CDR3 loop is CASSPRQTGWKSPLHF. The CDR3 nucleotides are TGTGCCAGCAGCCCCCGGCAGACAGGGTGGAAATCACCCCTCCACTTT.

V is TRBV4-3 and J is TRBJ1-3; 8 bases map to TRBD1. Germline V CDR1 and CDR2: LGHNA, YSLEER. The CDR3 is made up of 15 amino acids. The J segment lost 4 bases and the V segment lost 6 bases, leaving 8 bases of the junction unmatched. The CDR3: CASRPRTGSGNTIYF. In DNA, the CDR3 is TGCGCCAGCAGGCCCAGGACAGGGTCCGGAAACACCATATATTTT.

This clone was seen more than once but under ten times. J is TRBJ1-3 and V is TRBV30; D gene ambiguous. Trimming took 0 bases from V and 3 from J, leaving 12 bases between them. Germline V CDR1 and CDR2: GTSNPN, SVGIG (reference sequence). The CDR3 spans 15 residues. The CDR3 is CAWSVPSRGGNTIYF. The CDR3 DNA reads TGTGCCTGGAGTGTACCCAGCCGCGGTGGAAACACCATATATTTT.

The chain carries TRBV29-1 and TRBJ1-2; TRBD1 agrees at 8 bases. Germline CDR1 reads SQVTM; CDR2 reads ANQGSEA. Trimming at V came to 7 bases and at J to 5 bases, leaving 6 bases not matched to a gene. This CDR3 spans 12 amino acids. CDR3 DNA: TGCAGCGCCGAACAGGGGGAGTATGGCTACACCTTC. Its protein product is CSAEQGEYGYTF.

The chain carries TRBV5-5 and TRBJ1-1, with D unclear. Germline V gives CDR1 SGHKS, CDR2 YYEKEE (reference sequence). The CDR3 has 14 amino acids. The V end was cut by 0 bases, the J end by 1 base, with 7 bases between. The CDR3 DNA reads as TGTGCCAGCAGCTTGGCCGGGAGGAACACTGAAGCTTTCTTT. Protein sequence: CASSLAGRNTEAFF.

The chain combines TRBV5-8 with TRBJ2-5; D gene ambiguous. The DNA end favors TRBJ2-7, so the J call may be wrong. This CDR3 spans 11 amino acids. CDR1 is SGHTS, CDR2 YDEGEE, per germline. The CDR3 sequence is CASSLAYEQYF. The CDR3 nucleotides are TGTGCCAGCAGCTTGGCCTACGAGCAGTACTTC.

The V gene is TRBV5-1, the J gene TRBJ2-7; D is unresolved. Trimming pared 1 base from V and 5 bases from J, leaving 7 bases between. This CDR3 is built from 12 residues. Per germline, CDR1 SGHRS and CDR2 YFSETQ. CDR3 protein: CASSLMSDEQYF. The CDR3 DNA follows: TGCGCCAGCAGCTTGATGTCCGACGAGCAGTACTTC.

For this clone: The sample has other DNA sequences that encode this CDR3 too. The genes are TRBV15 and TRBJ1-1; 7 nucleotides match TRBD1. This CDR3 has 15 residues. Germline V CDR1 and CDR2: LNHNV, YYDKDF (reference sequence). The trim removed 1 base at V and 0 bases at J, leaving 2 bases unmatched. DNA for the CDR3: TGTGCCACCAGCAGAGCACAGGGGATGAACACTGAAGCTTTCTTT. Amino acid sequence: CATSRAQGMNTEAFF.